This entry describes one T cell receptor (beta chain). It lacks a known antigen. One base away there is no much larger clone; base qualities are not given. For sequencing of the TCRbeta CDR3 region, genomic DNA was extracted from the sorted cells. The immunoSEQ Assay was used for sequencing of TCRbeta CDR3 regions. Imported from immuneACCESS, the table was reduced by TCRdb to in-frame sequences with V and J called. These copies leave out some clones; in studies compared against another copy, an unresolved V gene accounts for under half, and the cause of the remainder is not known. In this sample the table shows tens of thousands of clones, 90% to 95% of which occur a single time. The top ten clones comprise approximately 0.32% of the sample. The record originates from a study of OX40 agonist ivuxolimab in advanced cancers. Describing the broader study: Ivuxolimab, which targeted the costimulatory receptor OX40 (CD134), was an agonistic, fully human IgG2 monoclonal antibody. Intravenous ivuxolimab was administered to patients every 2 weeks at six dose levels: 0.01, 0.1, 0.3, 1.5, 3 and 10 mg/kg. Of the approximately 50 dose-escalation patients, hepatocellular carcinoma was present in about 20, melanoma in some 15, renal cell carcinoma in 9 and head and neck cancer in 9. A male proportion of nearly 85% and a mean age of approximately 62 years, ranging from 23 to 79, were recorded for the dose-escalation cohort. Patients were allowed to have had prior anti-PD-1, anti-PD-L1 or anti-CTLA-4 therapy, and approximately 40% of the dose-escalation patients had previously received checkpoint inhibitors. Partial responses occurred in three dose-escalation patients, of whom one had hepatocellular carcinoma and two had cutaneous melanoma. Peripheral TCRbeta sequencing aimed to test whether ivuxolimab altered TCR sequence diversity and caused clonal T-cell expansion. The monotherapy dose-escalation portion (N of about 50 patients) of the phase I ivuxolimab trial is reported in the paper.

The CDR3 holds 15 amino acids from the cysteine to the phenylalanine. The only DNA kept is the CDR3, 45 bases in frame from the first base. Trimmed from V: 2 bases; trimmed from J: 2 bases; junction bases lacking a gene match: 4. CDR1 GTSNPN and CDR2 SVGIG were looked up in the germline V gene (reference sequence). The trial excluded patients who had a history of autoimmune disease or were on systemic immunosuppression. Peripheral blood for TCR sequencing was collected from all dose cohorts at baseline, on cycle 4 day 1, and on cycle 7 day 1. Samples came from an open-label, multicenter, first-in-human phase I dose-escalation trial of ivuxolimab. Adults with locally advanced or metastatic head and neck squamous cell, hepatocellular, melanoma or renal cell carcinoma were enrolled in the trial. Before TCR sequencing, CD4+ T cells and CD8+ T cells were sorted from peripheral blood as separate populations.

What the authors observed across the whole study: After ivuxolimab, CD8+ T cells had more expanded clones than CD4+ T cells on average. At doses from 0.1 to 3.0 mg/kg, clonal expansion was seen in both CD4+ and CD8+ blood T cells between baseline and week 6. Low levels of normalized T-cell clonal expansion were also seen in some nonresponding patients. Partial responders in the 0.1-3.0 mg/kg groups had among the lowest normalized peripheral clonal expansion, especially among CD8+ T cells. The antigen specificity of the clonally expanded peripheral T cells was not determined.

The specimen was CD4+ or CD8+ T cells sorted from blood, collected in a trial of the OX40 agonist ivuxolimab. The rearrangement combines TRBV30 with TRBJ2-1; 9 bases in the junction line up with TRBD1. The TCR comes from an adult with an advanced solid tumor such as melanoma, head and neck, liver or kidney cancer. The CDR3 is CAWSMGTGTYNEQFF. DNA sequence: TGTGCCTGGAGTATGGGGACAGGGACCTACAATGAGCAGTTCTTC.